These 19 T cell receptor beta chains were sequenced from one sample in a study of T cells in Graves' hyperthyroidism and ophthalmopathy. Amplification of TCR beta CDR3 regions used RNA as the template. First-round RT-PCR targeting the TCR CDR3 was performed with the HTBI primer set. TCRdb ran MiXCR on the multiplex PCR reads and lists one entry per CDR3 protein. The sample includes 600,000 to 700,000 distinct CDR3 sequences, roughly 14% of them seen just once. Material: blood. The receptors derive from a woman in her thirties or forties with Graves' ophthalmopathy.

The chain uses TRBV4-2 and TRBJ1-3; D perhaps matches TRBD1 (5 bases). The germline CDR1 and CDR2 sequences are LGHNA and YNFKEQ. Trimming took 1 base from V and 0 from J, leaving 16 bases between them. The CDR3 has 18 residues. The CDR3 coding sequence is TGTGCCAGCAGCCAAGCCTTTCCGACAGCCAACTCTGGAAACACCATATATTTT. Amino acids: CASSQAFPTANSGNTIYF.

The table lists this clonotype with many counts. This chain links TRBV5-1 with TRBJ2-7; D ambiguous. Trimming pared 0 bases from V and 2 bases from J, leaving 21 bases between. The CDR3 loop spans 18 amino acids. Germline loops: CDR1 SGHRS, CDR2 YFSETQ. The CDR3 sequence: CASSLVSQINYKTYEQYF. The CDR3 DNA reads TGCGCCAGCAGCTTGGTATCGCAAATCAACTATAAAACCTACGAGCAGTACTTC.

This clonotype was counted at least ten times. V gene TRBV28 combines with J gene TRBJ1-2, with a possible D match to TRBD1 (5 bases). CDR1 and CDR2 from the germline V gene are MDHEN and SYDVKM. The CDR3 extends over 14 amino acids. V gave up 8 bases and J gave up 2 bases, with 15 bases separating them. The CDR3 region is CASAMGVTNYGYTF. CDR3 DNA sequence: TGTGCCAGCGCTATGGGGGTCACAAACTATGGCTACACCTTC.

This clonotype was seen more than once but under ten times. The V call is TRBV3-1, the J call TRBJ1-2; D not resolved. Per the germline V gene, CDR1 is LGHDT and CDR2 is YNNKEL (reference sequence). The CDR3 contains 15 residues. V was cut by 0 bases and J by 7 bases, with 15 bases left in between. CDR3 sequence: CASSQDAGRVGGYTF. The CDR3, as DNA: TGTGCCAGCAGCCAAGACGCGGGTAGGGTCGGTGGCTACACCTTC.

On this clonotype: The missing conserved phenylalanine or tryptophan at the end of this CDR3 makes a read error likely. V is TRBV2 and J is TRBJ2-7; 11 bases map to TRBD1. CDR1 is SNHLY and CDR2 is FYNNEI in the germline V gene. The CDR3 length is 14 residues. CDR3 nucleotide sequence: TGTTCCAGCAGTATGGGACAGGGGGCCTACGAGCAGTACTCC. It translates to CSSSMGQGAYEQYS.

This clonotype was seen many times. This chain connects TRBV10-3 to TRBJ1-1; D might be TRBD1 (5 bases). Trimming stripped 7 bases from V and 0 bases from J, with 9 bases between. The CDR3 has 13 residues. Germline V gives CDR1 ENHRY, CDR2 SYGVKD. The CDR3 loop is CAITGHMNTEAFF. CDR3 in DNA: TGTGCCATCACTGGACACATGAACACTGAAGCTTTCTTT.

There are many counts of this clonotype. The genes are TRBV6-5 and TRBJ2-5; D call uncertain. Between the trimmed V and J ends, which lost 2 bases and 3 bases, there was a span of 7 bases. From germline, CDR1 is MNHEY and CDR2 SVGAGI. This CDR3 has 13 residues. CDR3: CASSYGREETQYF. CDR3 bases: TGTGCCAGCAGTTACGGTAGAGAAGAGACCCAGTACTTC.

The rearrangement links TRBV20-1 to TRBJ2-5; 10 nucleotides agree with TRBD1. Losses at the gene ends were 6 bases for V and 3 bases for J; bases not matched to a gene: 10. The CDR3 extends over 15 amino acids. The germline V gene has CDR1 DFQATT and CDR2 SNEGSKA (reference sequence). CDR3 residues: CSAQKGQGLEETQYF. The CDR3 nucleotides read TGCAGTGCGCAGAAGGGACAGGGGTTAGAAGAGACCCAGTACTTC.

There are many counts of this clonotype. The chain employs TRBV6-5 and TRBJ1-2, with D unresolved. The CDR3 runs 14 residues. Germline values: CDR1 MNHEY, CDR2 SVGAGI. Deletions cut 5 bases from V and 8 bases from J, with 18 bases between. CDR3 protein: CASSRGEGIEGYTF. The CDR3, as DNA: TGTGCCAGCAGTCGCGGGGAAGGGATCGAGGGCTACACCTTC.

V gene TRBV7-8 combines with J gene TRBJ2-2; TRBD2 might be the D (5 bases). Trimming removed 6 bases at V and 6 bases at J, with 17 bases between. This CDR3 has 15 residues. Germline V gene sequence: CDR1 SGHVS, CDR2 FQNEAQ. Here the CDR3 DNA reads TGTGCCAGCAGGGGGTCGGGGTGGTGGCCCGGGGAGCTGTTTTTT. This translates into CASRGSGWWPGELFF.

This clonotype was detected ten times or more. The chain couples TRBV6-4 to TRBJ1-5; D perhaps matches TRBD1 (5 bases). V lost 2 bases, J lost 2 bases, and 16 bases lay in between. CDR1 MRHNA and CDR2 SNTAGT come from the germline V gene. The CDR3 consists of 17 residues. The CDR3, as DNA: TGTGCCAGCAGTGACCAGGGAGGTTATGTGGGCAATCAGCCCCAGCATTTT. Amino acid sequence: CASSDQGGYVGNQPQHF.

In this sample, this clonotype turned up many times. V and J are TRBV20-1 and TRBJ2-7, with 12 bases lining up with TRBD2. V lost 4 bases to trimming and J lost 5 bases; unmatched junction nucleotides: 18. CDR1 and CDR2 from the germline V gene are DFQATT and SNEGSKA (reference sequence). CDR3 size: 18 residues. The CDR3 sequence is CSATPELAGGNDSDEQYF. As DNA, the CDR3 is TGCAGTGCTACCCCCGAACTAGCGGGAGGTAATGATTCGGACGAGCAGTACTTC.

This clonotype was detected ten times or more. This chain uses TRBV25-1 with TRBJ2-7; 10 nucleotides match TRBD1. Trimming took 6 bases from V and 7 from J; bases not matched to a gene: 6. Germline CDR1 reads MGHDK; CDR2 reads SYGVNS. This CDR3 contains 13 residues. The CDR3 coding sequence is TGTGCCAGCAGGGGACAGGGGAGTAGAGAGCAGTACTTC. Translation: CASRGQGSREQYF.

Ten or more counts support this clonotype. The CDR3 is CASRSAGNTIYF. The DNA for the CDR3 is TGTGCCAGCAGATCGGCCGGAAACACCATATATTTT. The chain recombines TRBV28 with TRBJ1-3; D gene uncertain. Germline CDR1 MDHEN, CDR2 SYDVKM. The CDR3 has 12 residues. Trimming pared 6 bases from V and 4 bases from J, leaving 7 bases between.

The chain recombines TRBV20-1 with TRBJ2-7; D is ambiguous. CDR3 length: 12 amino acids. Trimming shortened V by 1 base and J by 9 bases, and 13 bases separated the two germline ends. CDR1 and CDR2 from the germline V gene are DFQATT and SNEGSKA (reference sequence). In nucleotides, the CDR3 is TGCAGTGCTAGAGGGACGTACGAGTGGCAGTACTTC. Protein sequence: CSARGTYEWQYF.

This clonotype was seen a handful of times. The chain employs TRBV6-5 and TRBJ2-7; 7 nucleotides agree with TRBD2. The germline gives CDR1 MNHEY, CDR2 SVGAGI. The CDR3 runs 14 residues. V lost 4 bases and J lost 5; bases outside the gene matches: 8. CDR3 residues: CASSSLTSDHEQYF. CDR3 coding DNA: TGTGCCAGCAGTTCATTAACTAGCGACCACGAGCAGTACTTC.

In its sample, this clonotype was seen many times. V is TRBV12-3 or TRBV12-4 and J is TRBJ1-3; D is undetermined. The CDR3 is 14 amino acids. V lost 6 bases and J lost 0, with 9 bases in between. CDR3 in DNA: TGTGCCAGCAGATCCTTATACTCTGGAAACACCATATATTTT. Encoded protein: CASRSLYSGNTIYF.

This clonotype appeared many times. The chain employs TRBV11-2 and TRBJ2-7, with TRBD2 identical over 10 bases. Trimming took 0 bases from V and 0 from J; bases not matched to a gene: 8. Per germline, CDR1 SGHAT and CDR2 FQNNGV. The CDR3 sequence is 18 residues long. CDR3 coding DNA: TGTGCCAGCAGCTTAGAGGGCATAGCGGGAGGAAACTCCTACGAGCAGTACTTC. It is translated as CASSLEGIAGGNSYEQYF. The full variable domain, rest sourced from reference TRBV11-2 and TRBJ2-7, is EAGVAQSPRYKIIEKRQSVAFWCNPISGHATLYWYQQILGQGPKLLIQFQNNGVVDDSQLPKDRFSAERLKGVDSTLKIQPAKLEDSAVYLCASSLEGIAGGNSYEQYFGPGTRLTVT.

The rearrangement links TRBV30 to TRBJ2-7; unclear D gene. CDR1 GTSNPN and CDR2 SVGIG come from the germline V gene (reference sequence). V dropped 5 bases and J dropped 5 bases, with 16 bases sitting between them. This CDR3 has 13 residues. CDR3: CAWGPSDGNEQYF. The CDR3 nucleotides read TGTGCCTGGGGCCCCAGTGATGGGAACGAGCAGTACTTC.